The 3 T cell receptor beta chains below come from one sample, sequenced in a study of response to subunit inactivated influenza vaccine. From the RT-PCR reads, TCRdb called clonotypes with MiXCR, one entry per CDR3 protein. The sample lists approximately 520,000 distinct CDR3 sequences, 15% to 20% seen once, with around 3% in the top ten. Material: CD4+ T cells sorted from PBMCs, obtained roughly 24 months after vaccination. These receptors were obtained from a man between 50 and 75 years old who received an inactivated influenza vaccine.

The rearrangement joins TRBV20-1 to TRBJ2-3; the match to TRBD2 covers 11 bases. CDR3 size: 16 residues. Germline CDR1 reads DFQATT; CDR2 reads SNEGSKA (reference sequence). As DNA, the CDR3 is TGCAGCCCCCGGCAGCGGGGACTAGCGGTAACAGATACGCAGTATTTT. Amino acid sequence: CSPRQRGLAVTDTQYF.

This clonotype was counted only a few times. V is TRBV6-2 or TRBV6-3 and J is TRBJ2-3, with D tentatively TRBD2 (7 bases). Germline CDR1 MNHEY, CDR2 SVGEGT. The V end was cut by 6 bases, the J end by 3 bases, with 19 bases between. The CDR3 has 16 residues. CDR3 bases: TGTGCCAGCAGAAAGACGGGAGGAGGGGGTACAGATACGCAGTATTTT. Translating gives CASRKTGGGGTDTQYF.

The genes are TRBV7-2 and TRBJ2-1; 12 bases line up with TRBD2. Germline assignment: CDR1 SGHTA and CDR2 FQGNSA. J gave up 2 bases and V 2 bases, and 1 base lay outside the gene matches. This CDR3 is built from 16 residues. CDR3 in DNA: TGTGCCAGCAGCTTAACTAGCGGGGGGCCCTACAATGAGCAGTTCTTC. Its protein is CASSLTSGGPYNEQFF.